Below, 18 T cell receptor beta chains from the same sample are listed, as sequenced in a study of regulatory T cells in long-lasting Graves disease. Arm-PCR of CDR3 regions with iRepertoire HTBI primers generated TCR beta libraries. TCRdb ran MiXCR on the multiplex PCR reads and lists one entry per CDR3 protein. The data contain roughly 560,000 distinct CDR3 sequences, around 12% of them singletons. The sample's time point: newly diagnosed GD, antithyroid drugs for less than 3 months. PBMC-derived RNA was used for the TCR library. This sample also belongs to another study, concerning T cells in Graves' hyperthyroidism and ophthalmopathy.

The sample consisted of peripheral blood mononuclear cells (PBMCs), taken at new diagnosis, from a patient treated with antithyroid drugs. These receptors all stem from a woman in her twenties or thirties with Graves disease.

As for this clonotype: This clone may be a read error of a much larger clone one base away. The chain joins TRBV27 to TRBJ1-5; TRBD1 might be the D (6 bases). V lost 4 bases to trimming and J lost 8 bases, with 15 bases between them. The CDR3 is 14 amino acids. Germline V gene data show CDR1 as MNHEY and CDR2 as SMNVEV (reference sequence). CDR3 residues: CASSSRGPQEPQHF. The DNA for the CDR3 is TGTGCCAGCAGTTCCCGGGGGCCGCAGGAGCCCCAGCATTTT.

In this sample, this clonotype turned up a few times. Given the absence of the conserved phenylalanine or tryptophan at the CDR3 end, a read error is likely. V is TRBV27 and J is TRBJ2-5, with 9 bases aligning to TRBD1. V lost 6 bases to trimming and J lost 1 base; unmatched junction nucleotides: 12. The CDR3 contains 17 residues. Germline CDR1 reads MNHEY; CDR2 reads SMNVEV (reference sequence). The CDR3 bases are TGTGCCAGCAGCCCTGGTACGGGACAGGGTTTCCAAGAGACCCAGTACCTC. Its translation: CASSPGTGQGFQETQYL.

This clonotype was seen at least ten times. This rearrangement joins TRBV15 to TRBJ2-5; D unclear. Germline loops: CDR1 LNHNV, CDR2 YYDKDF (reference sequence). The CDR3 sequence is 13 residues long. Trimming cost V 3 bases and J 5 bases, with 10 bases left between them. CDR3 region: CATSSLGRETQYF. The CDR3 DNA sequence: TGTGCCACCAGCAGTCTCGGGCGCGAGACCCAGTACTTC.

This clonotype was picked up a small number of times. V gene TRBV12-5 combines with J gene TRBJ2-1; tentative D call: TRBD1 (5 bases). Germline CDR1 is LGHNT and CDR2 is FRNRAP. Trimming removed 3 bases at V and 2 bases at J, with 8 bases between. CDR3 length: 14 amino acids. The CDR3 DNA follows: TGTGCTAGTGGTTTAGGGGAAGCCTACAATGAGCAGTTCTTC. It translates to CASGLGEAYNEQFF. Filled out from reference TRBV12-5 and TRBJ2-1, the complete variable domain reads DARVTQTPRHKVTEMGQEVTMRCQPILGHNTVFWYRQTMMQGLELLAYFRNRAPLDDSGMPKDRFSAEMPDATLATLKIQPSEPRDSAVYFCASGLGEAYNEQFFGPGTRLTVL.

This clonotype was recorded at least ten times. The chain employs TRBV29-1 and TRBJ1-3; 8 bases match TRBD1. CDR1 SQVTM and CDR2 ANQGSEA come from the germline V gene. With 6 bases clipped from V and 4 bases from J, the junction kept 8 bases outside the gene matches. The CDR3 extends over 14 amino acids. The CDR3 DNA is TGCAGCGTGGGGGGACAGGCCAGGGGAAACACCATATATTTT. It translates to CSVGGQARGNTIYF. Complete variable domain (other parts from reference TRBV29-1 and TRBJ1-3): SAVISQKPSRDICQRGTSLTIQCQVDSQVTMMFWYRQQPGQSLTLIATANQGSEATYESGFVIDKFPISRPNLTFSTLTVSNMSPEDSSIYLCSVGGQARGNTIYFGEGSWLTVV.

The CDR3 loop reads CASSPTSGTGVYNEQFF. The CDR3 nucleotides are TGTGCCAGCAGCCCAACCTCCGGGACAGGGGTCTACAATGAGCAGTTCTTC. The chain employs TRBV7-3 and TRBJ2-1; 10 bases fit TRBD1. Germline lookup yields CDR1 SGHTA and CDR2 FQGTGA. The CDR3 has 17 amino acids. The V and J ends lost 5 bases and 3 bases, in that order; junction bases with no gene match: 10.

This clonotype was counted many times. This chain links TRBV30 with TRBJ2-7, with D unresolved. Germline V gene lookup returns CDR1 GTSNPN and CDR2 SVGIG (reference sequence). The CDR3 has 15 residues. Trimming took off 2 bases at V and 2 bases at J, with 16 bases between the two ends. The CDR3 bases are TGTGCCTGGAGTAGTTTGAGTGGTCAGACCTACGAGCAGTACTTC. It is translated as CAWSSLSGQTYEQYF.

This clonotype showed up many times. The J gene is TRBJ1-2, the V gene TRBV30; D is ambiguous. V lost 1 base, J lost 8 bases, and 11 bases lay in between. The CDR3 has 12 amino acids. Germline CDR1 GTSNPN, CDR2 SVGIG (reference sequence). DNA for the CDR3: TGTGCCTGGAGTGGATATATTCTCGGCTACACCTTC. Translated, it gives CAWSGYILGYTF.

This clonotype was found many times. This chain uses TRBV6-1 with TRBJ2-5; a weak D match, TRBD1 (5 bases). V was cut by 6 bases and J by 5 bases, with 22 bases left in between. Germline V gene data show CDR1 as MNHNS and CDR2 as SASEGT. The CDR3 sequence is 16 residues long. CDR3 nucleotide sequence: TGTGCCAGCAGCCAGACCCTCCAGGGCTCAGGGGAGACCCAGTACTTC. Amino acids: CASSQTLQGSGETQYF.

In this sample, this clonotype turned up many times. The chain uses TRBV3-1 and TRBJ1-2; 8 bases are shared with TRBD1. The V gene end was trimmed by 0 bases and the J gene end by 4 bases; junction bases not matched to a gene: 7. Germline V CDR1 and CDR2: LGHDT, YNNKEL (reference sequence). This CDR3 region has 16 residues. CDR3 in DNA: TGTGCCAGCAGCCAAGAGTGGACAGGGTATAGCTATGGCTACACCTTC. It is translated as CASSQEWTGYSYGYTF.

The sample holds many counts of this clonotype. The chain employs TRBV30 and TRBJ1-5, with unresolved D. Germline assignment: CDR1 GTSNPN and CDR2 SVGIG (reference sequence). This CDR3 spans 12 amino acids. The V end was cut by 2 bases, the J end by 10 bases, with 12 bases between. CDR3 bases: TGTGCCTGGAGTATTAAGGGCGGTCCCCAGCATTTT. Protein: CAWSIKGGPQHF.

The chain recombines TRBV7-2 with TRBJ2-5; D assignment may be TRBD1 or TRBD2 (6 bases each). In germline, CDR1 is SGHTA, CDR2 FQGNSA. Trimming shortened V by 7 bases and J by 4 bases, and 16 bases separated the two germline ends. The CDR3 loop spans 14 amino acids. Written as DNA, the CDR3 is TGTGCCAGCACGCGGGGCAGGGGAATAGAGACCCAGTACTTC. It is translated as CASTRGRGIETQYF.

This clonotype has ten or more counts. V and J are TRBV20-1 and TRBJ2-5; 10 nucleotides agree with TRBD2. J lost 5 bases, V lost 4 bases, and 10 bases had no gene match. CDR3 length: 15 residues. Per the germline V gene, CDR1 is DFQATT and CDR2 is SNEGSKA (reference sequence). Here the CDR3 DNA reads TGCAGTGCTATGGAGCGGGAGGGCCCTCTGGAGACCCAGTACTTC. Translation: CSAMEREGPLETQYF.

This clonotype has at least ten counts. The chain combines TRBV5-1 with TRBJ2-3; the D is unclear. This CDR3 comprises 14 residues. V was clipped by 5 bases and J by 5 bases, with 15 bases between them. CDR1 SGHRS and CDR2 YFSETQ come from the germline V gene. The CDR3 nucleotides read TGCGCCAGCAGTTCACCCGACGAAGGAGATACGCAGTATTTT. Its protein is CASSSPDEGDTQYF.

V and J are TRBV12-3 or TRBV12-4 and TRBJ1-1; 9 nucleotides agree with TRBD1. The J segment lost 4 bases and the V segment lost 5 bases, leaving 5 bases of the junction unmatched. The CDR3 totals 14 residues. CDR3 in DNA: TGTGCCAGCAGTGTACAGGGGGCACTCACTGAAGCTTTCTTT. Translation gives CASSVQGALTEAFF.

This clonotype occurred a few times. The CDR3 nucleotides read TGCAGCGTTAGCCCTCGGGCTGAAGCTTTCTTT. The encoded protein is CSVSPRAEAFF. The chain is built from TRBV29-1 and TRBJ1-1, with D unresolved. Looked up from germline, CDR1 is SQVTM and CDR2 is ANQGSEA. V was clipped by 5 bases and J by 6 bases, with 10 bases between them. The CDR3 consists of 11 residues.

This clonotype showed up many times. This chain uses TRBV5-8 with TRBJ2-1, with TRBD2 matching 10 bases. This CDR3 comprises 16 residues. Germline assignment: CDR1 SGHTS and CDR2 YDEGEE. Trimming removed 5 bases from V and 6 bases from J; junction bases left unmatched: 11. The CDR3 spells CASSLGPAGGGNEQFF. The CDR3 bases are TGTGCCAGCAGTCTCGGACCAGCGGGAGGGGGCAATGAGCAGTTCTTC.

V and J are TRBV15 and TRBJ2-7; no reliable D call. V was clipped by 5 bases and J by 1 base, with 12 bases between them. In germline, CDR1 is LNHNV, CDR2 YYDKDF (reference sequence). The CDR3 loop spans 14 amino acids. CDR3 residues: CATSVVSSSYEQYF. CDR3 nucleotide sequence: TGTGCCACCAGCGTAGTTAGCTCTTCCTACGAGCAGTACTTC.